Shown below are 28 T cell receptor beta chains from a single sample sequenced in a study of blood T cell repertoires in COVID-19. Using immunoSEQ multiplex PCR, the repertoire was profiled, and TCRdb retains in-frame clones only, with some absent. The sample lists some 430,000 clones, less than 95% occurring once. The source material was PBMCs or T cells enriched from blood (not recorded which). These receptors were obtained from a man between 18 and 29 years old who had recovered from COVID-19.

The chain is built from TRBV5-1 and TRBJ1-1, with 9 bases identical to TRBD1. The CDR3 is 13 residues long. CDR1 is SGHRS, CDR2 YFSETQ, per germline. V lost 4 bases, J lost 6 bases, and 4 bases stayed unmatched. The CDR3 nucleotides are TGCGCCAGCAGCACAGGGGGCGGGCCTGAAGCTTTCTTT. As protein: CASSTGGGPEAFF.

The chain carries TRBV30 and TRBJ2-6; D gene ambiguous. V lost 4 bases to trimming and J lost 2 bases, with 6 bases between them. In germline, CDR1 is GTSNPN, CDR2 SVGIG (reference sequence). The CDR3 extends over 13 amino acids. The DNA for the CDR3 is TGTGCCTGGATCGCAGCTGGGGCCAACGTCCTGACTTTC. It specifies CAWIAAGANVLTF.

This chain joins TRBV3-1 (or the pseudogene TRBV3-2) and TRBJ1-1, with 9 bases identical to TRBD1. Trimming at V came to 5 bases and at J to 0 bases, leaving 4 bases not matched to a gene. CDR3 length: 15 residues. The V gene's germline CDR1 is LGHDT and CDR2 YNNKEL (reference sequence). CDR3 sequence: CASSDRDRVNTEAFF. For the CDR3, the DNA is TGTGCCAGCAGCGACCGGGACAGGGTGAACACTGAAGCTTTCTTT.

The chain joins TRBV28 to TRBJ1-5; no definite D call. Germline assignment: CDR1 MDHEN and CDR2 SYDVKM. The CDR3 has 12 residues. V dropped 10 bases and J dropped 10 bases, with 17 bases sitting between them. The CDR3 reads CAITSSGDPQHF. The DNA of the CDR3 is TGTGCCATCACAAGCTCGGGTGATCCCCAGCATTTT.

This chain uses TRBV20-1 with TRBJ2-7; the D is unclear. This CDR3 comprises 13 residues. V lost 3 bases to trimming and J lost 5 bases, with 14 bases between them. Per the germline V gene, CDR1 is DFQATT and CDR2 is SNEGSKA (reference sequence). This CDR3 reads CSASRQSADEQYF. CDR3 DNA sequence: TGCAGTGCTAGTCGGCAGTCGGCGGACGAGCAGTACTTC.

This chain uses TRBV27 with TRBJ2-7; TRBD2 matches 9 bases. From germline, CDR1 is MNHEY and CDR2 SMNVEV (reference sequence). The V gene end was trimmed by 3 bases and the J gene end by 2 bases; junction bases not matched to a gene: 2. The CDR3 length is 14 residues. CDR3 amino acids: CASSFSGGAYEQYF. In nucleotides, the CDR3 is TGTGCCAGCAGTTTTAGCGGGGGCGCCTACGAGCAGTACTTC.

The V gene is TRBV10-1, the J gene TRBJ2-1, with D tentatively TRBD2 (5 bases). The length of the CDR3 is 14 residues. V was shortened by 4 bases and J by 0 bases, with 7 bases between the two germline ends. The V gene's germline CDR1 is WNHNN and CDR2 SYGVQD (reference sequence). In nucleotides, the CDR3 is TGCGCCAGCAGTGCGGCGGGCTCCTACAATGAGCAGTTCTTC. Translated: CASSAAGSYNEQFF.

This clone was observed a handful of times. This chain uses TRBV27 with TRBJ1-2; 7 bases fit TRBD1. The CDR3 is made up of 12 amino acids. Unmatched junction bases numbered 3, after V lost 7 bases and J lost 4 bases. From germline, CDR1 is MNHEY and CDR2 SMNVEV (reference sequence). In DNA, the CDR3 is TGTGCCAGCAAGACAGGGCCCTATGGCTACACCTTC. As protein: CASKTGPYGYTF.

The rearrangement links TRBV7-8 to TRBJ2-1, with TRBD2 matching 10 bases. The germline gives CDR1 SGHVS, CDR2 FQNEAQ. The V gene end was trimmed by 5 bases and the J gene end by 9 bases; junction bases not matched to a gene: 10. The CDR3 is made up of 15 amino acids. Written as DNA, the CDR3 is TGTGCCAGCAGCCCCAGCGGGAGGGGATTTCTTGAGCAGTTCTTC. Amino acids: CASSPSGRGFLEQFF.

The CDR3 spells CASSLERGLNEQYF. CDR3 in DNA: TGTGCCAGCAGCTTGGAAAGGGGGCTTAACGAGCAGTACTTC. The chain uses TRBV5-6 and TRBJ2-7; 7 positions match TRBD1. This CDR3 comprises 14 residues. Per the germline V gene, CDR1 is SGHDT and CDR2 is YYEEEE. The ends lost 0 bases at V and 5 bases at J; junction bases unmatched: 5. Combining the CDR3 with reference TRBV5-6 and TRBJ2-7 gives the whole variable domain DAGVTQSPTHLIKTRGQQVTLRCSPKSGHDTVSWYQQALGQGPQFIFQYYEEEERQRGNFPDRFSGHQFPNYSSELNVNALLLGDSALYLCASSLERGLNEQYFGPGTRLTVT.

The V and J genes are TRBV18 and TRBJ2-2; the D gene is possibly TRBD1 (6 bases). Trimming took 1 base from V and 1 from J, leaving 7 bases between them. There are 15 residues in the CDR3. In germline, CDR1 is KGHSH, CDR2 LQKENI. The CDR3 reads CASSPQGQNTGELFF. CDR3 bases: TGTGCCAGCTCACCACAGGGACAGAACACCGGGGAGCTGTTTTTT. Based on the CDR3 plus reference TRBV18 and TRBJ2-2, the full variable domain is NAGVMQNPRHLVRRRGQEARLRCSPMKGHSHVYWYRQLPEEGLKFMVYLQKENIIDESGMPKERFSAEFPKEGPSILRIQQVVRGDSAAYFCASSPQGQNTGELFFGEGSRLTVL.

The chain joins TRBV28 to TRBJ2-3; a possible D gene is TRBD1 (5 bases). V dropped 4 bases and J dropped 6 bases, with 11 bases sitting between them. The germline V gene encodes CDR1 MDHEN and CDR2 SYDVKM. This CDR3 spans 13 amino acids. The CDR3 DNA reads TGTGCCAGCAGTTCCAGGGTTGCCGATACGCAGTATTTT. Its protein product is CASSSRVADTQYF.

The chain couples TRBV18 to TRBJ1-6, with a tentative D call TRBD1 (6 bases). CDR1 is KGHSH, CDR2 LQKENI, per germline. V dropped 2 bases and J dropped 10 bases, with 15 bases sitting between them. The CDR3 has 15 residues. This chain's CDR3 is CASSPNTGPGSPLHF. The CDR3 nucleotides are TGTGCCAGCTCACCAAACACAGGGCCCGGCTCACCCCTCCACTTT. The variable domain in full, with the rest retrieved from reference TRBV18 and TRBJ1-6, is NAGVMQNPRHLVRRRGQEARLRCSPMKGHSHVYWYRQLPEEGLKFMVYLQKENIIDESGMPKERFSAEFPKEGPSILRIQQVVRGDSAAYFCASSPNTGPGSPLHFGNGTRLTVT.

This clone has a single count. The chain is built from TRBV5-1 and TRBJ2-7; 7 positions match TRBD1. With V trimmed by 4 bases and J by 5 bases, 12 bases remained unmatched. The CDR3 spans 15 residues. Germline loops: CDR1 SGHRS, CDR2 YFSETQ. In DNA, the CDR3 is TGCGCCAGCAGCCCCGGGACAGTGTCTCCCCACGAGCAGTACTTC. Its protein is CASSPGTVSPHEQYF.

The table lists this clone with a count of one. This rearrangement joins TRBV3-1 (or the pseudogene TRBV3-2) to TRBJ1-2, with D possibly matching TRBD1 (5 bases). Germline loops: CDR1 LGHDT, CDR2 YNNKEL (reference sequence). This CDR3 has 15 amino acids. The V and J ends lost 3 bases and 8 bases respectively, with 19 bases between them. CDR3 in amino acids: CASSQSGGRARGYTF. The DNA for the CDR3 is TGTGCCAGCAGCCAGTCGGGTGGCAGGGCTAGGGGCTACACCTTC.

The chain employs TRBV7-3 and TRBJ2-7, with TRBD1 as a possible D gene (6 bases). Trimming took off 5 bases at V and 1 base at J, with 15 bases between the two ends. Germline V gives CDR1 SGHTA, CDR2 FQGTGA. The CDR3 runs to 15 residues. Here the CDR3 DNA reads TGTGCCAGCAGCCCCATCGACAGGCCTTCCTACGAGCAGTACTTC. Amino acid sequence: CASSPIDRPSYEQYF.

CDR3 bases: TGCGCCAGCAGCCAAGCCTGGGCAGGGGGAGGCTACACCTTC. Amino acid sequence: CASSQAWAGGGYTF. V gene TRBV4-1 combines with J gene TRBJ1-2; 7 bases agree with TRBD1. V was pared by 1 base and J by 8 bases, with 7 bases of the junction left unmatched. The CDR3 consists of 14 residues. Germline CDR1 and CDR2: MGHRA and YSYEKL.

The chain has TRBV12-3 or TRBV12-4 and TRBJ2-5, with 12 bases aligning to TRBD1. The CDR3 sequence is 13 residues long. The V and J ends lost 3 bases and 7 bases, in that order; junction bases with no gene match: 0. The CDR3 bases are TGTGCCAGCAGTTTGGGACAGGGGGCGACCCAGTACTTC. The encoded protein is CASSLGQGATQYF.

The chain employs TRBV5-1 and TRBJ2-2, with TRBD1 matching over 7 bases. The CDR3 loop spans 15 amino acids. V lost 4 bases to trimming and J lost 4 bases; unmatched junction nucleotides: 7. CDR1 SGHRS and CDR2 YFSETQ come from the germline V gene. CDR3 DNA: TGCGCCAGCAGCCGCACGACAGGGACCACCGGGGAGCTGTTTTTT. Translated, it gives CASSRTTGTTGELFF.

The gene calls are TRBV7-8 and TRBJ1-5; TRBD1 aligns across 7 bases. Trimming took 3 bases from V and 2 from J; bases not matched to a gene: 1. This CDR3 is 14 amino acids long. The V gene's germline CDR1 is SGHVS and CDR2 FQNEAQ. CDR3 in amino acids: CASSFGQGNQPQHF. The CDR3 DNA sequence: TGTGCCAGCAGCTTCGGACAGGGCAATCAGCCCCAGCATTTT.

V is TRBV27 and J is TRBJ1-5, with TRBD1 as a possible D gene (6 bases). This CDR3 is 15 amino acids long. Germline V gene lookup returns CDR1 MNHEY and CDR2 SMNVEV (reference sequence). Between the trimmed V and J ends, which lost 3 bases and 3 bases, there was a span of 12 bases. The CDR3 DNA follows: TGTGCCAGCAGTTTGGACAGAGCCCCCAATCAGCCCCAGCATTTT. Amino acids: CASSLDRAPNQPQHF.

V and J are TRBV2 and TRBJ1-5, with D possibly TRBD1 on 5 matching bases. This CDR3 region has 13 residues. V lost 8 bases, J lost 6 bases, and 14 bases lay in between. Germline CDR1 reads SNHLY; CDR2 reads FYNNEI. The CDR3 nucleotides read TGTGCCAGCGGGGGGAGGGAGAGTCAGCCCCAGCATTTT. Translation: CASGGRESQPQHF. Using reference TRBV2 and TRBJ1-5 for the parts outside the CDR3, the full variable domain is EPEVTQTPSHQVTQMGQEVILRCVPISNHLYFYWYRQILGQKVEFLVSFYNNEISEKSEIFDDQFSVERPDGSNFTLKIRSTKLEDSAMYFCASGGRESQPQHFGDGTRLSIL.

This rearrangement joins TRBV19 to TRBJ2-7; tentatively, D is TRBD1 (5 bases). This CDR3 has 15 amino acids. Germline CDR1 LNHDA, CDR2 SQIVND (reference sequence). Trimming cost V 4 bases and J 0 bases, with 13 bases left between them. The CDR3, as DNA: TGTGCCAGTAGTACGAAACTACAGGTCTCCTACGAGCAGTACTTC. Translated: CASSTKLQVSYEQYF.

For the CDR3, the DNA is TGCGCCAGCAGCCATTTCGGACAGGCCTCTGGAAACACCATATATTTT. Its protein is CASSHFGQASGNTIYF. V and J are TRBV4-1 and TRBJ1-3; 7 nucleotides line up with TRBD1. The trim removed 3 bases at V and 0 bases at J, leaving 5 bases unmatched. CDR1 is MGHRA and CDR2 is YSYEKL in the germline V gene. This CDR3 is built from 16 residues.

The CDR3 spells CASSPTSSETQYF. In nucleotides, the CDR3 is TGTGCCAGTAGTCCCACTAGCTCCGAGACCCAGTACTTC. The V gene is TRBV19, the J gene TRBJ2-5; tentatively, D is TRBD2 (6 bases). The CDR3 has 13 residues. Between the trimmed V and J ends, which lost 5 bases and 5 bases, there was a span of 12 bases. The germline V gene has CDR1 LNHDA and CDR2 SQIVND (reference sequence).

J is TRBJ1-5 and V is TRBV30, with D perhaps matching TRBD1 (6 bases). The length of the CDR3 is 13 residues. The V end lost 2 bases, the J end lost 5 bases, and 10 bases lay between the germline ends. Germline values: CDR1 GTSNPN, CDR2 SVGIG (reference sequence). The CDR3 DNA reads as TGTGCCTGGAGTAACAGGGACGATCAGCCCCAGCATTTT. This sequence encodes CAWSNRDDQPQHF.

V usage is TRBV30 and J usage is TRBJ2-5, with a possible D match to TRBD2 (6 bases). The germline V gene has CDR1 GTSNPN and CDR2 SVGIG (reference sequence). V dropped 5 bases and J dropped 2 bases, with 9 bases sitting between them. This CDR3 is built from 12 residues. The CDR3 reads CAWGGRQETQYF. CDR3 sequence (DNA): TGTGCCTGGGGGGGGAGACAAGAGACCCAGTACTTC.

This clone has only a few counts. The V and J genes are TRBV18 and TRBJ1-4; D is uncertain. V lost 2 bases and J lost 1, with 8 bases in between. The length of the CDR3 is 15 residues. Germline CDR1 reads KGHSH; CDR2 reads LQKENI. This CDR3 is CASSPNHRTNEKLFF. DNA for the CDR3: TGTGCCAGCTCACCAAACCACAGAACTAATGAAAAACTGTTTTTT.